Below, 3 T cell receptor beta chains from the same sample are listed, as sequenced in a study of cytotoxic CD8 clonotypes in ibrutinib-treated CLL. Sequencing used immunoSEQ multiplex PCR; TCRdb keeps in-frame clones, though not all of them. The sample contains around 150,000 clones, more than 70% of which appear only once. The sample was PBMCs, taken at disease progression, from a patient treated with ibrutinib. The source is a human donor with chronic lymphocytic leukemia.

The gene calls are TRBV12-5 and TRBJ2-7; TRBD1 matches at 9 bases. Trimming removed 7 bases from V and 2 bases from J; junction bases left unmatched: 6. The germline gives CDR1 LGHNT, CDR2 FRNRAP. This CDR3 contains 14 residues. This CDR3 is CASAMGQGPYEQYF. The CDR3 DNA reads as TGTGCTAGTGCCATGGGACAGGGCCCCTACGAGCAGTACTTC.

V is TRBV6-5 and J is TRBJ2-1, with 8 bases matching TRBD2. The CDR3 totals 15 residues. Germline V gene data show CDR1 as MNHEY and CDR2 as SVGAGI. The ends lost 2 bases at V and 8 bases at J; junction bases unmatched: 8. The CDR3 DNA reads as TGTGCCAGCAGTTACGCCACTAGCGGCGGGGATGAGCAGTTCTTC. This encodes CASSYATSGGDEQFF.

The chain recombines TRBV6-5 with TRBJ1-1; D uncertain. The V gene's germline CDR1 is MNHEY and CDR2 SVGAGI. This CDR3 spans 14 amino acids. The ends were cut back, 0 bases at V and 4 bases at J, with 9 bases in the middle. Here the CDR3 DNA reads TGTGCCAGCAGTTACTCGACGGGAATCACTGAAGCTTTCTTT. This codes for CASSYSTGITEAFF.